This TCR beta chain was retrieved from a study of blood T cell repertoires in COVID-19. The V end was cut by 4 bases, the J end by 3 bases, with 15 bases between. The CDR3 extends over 16 amino acids. Germline V gives CDR1 MNHEY, CDR2 SVGAGI. The authors' processing: Estimation of nucleated cell counts was performed using reference gene primer amplification. Method: immunoSEQ multiplex PCR; TCRdb's copy keeps in-frame clones and lacks some. That table is the source of V, J and clone size, and D and trimming were worked out from the DNA. The table has 400,000 or so clones, about 90% seen once. The sequence derives from a young man with COVID-19, enrolled during active disease. The V and J genes are TRBV6-5 and TRBJ2-2; the D gene is possibly TRBD1 (6 bases). The sequenced material came from peripheral blood. The CDR3 loop reads CASSLQGIIDTGELFF. The DNA for the CDR3 is TGTGCCAGCAGTTTGCAGGGGATTATTGACACCGGGGAGCTGTTTTTT.